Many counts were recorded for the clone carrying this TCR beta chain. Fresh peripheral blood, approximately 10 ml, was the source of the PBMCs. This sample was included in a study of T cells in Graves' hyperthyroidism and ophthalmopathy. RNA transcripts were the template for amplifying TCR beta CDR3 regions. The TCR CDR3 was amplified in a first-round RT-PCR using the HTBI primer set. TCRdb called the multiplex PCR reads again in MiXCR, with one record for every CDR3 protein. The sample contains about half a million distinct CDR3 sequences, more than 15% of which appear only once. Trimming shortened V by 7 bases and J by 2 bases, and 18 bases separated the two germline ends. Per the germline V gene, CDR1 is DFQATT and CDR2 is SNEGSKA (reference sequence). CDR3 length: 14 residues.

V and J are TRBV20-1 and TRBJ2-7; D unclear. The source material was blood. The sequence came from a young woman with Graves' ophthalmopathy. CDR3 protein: CSVLQRDGAYEQYF. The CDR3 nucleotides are TGCAGTGTCCTCCAAAGGGATGGGGCCTACGAGCAGTACTTC.